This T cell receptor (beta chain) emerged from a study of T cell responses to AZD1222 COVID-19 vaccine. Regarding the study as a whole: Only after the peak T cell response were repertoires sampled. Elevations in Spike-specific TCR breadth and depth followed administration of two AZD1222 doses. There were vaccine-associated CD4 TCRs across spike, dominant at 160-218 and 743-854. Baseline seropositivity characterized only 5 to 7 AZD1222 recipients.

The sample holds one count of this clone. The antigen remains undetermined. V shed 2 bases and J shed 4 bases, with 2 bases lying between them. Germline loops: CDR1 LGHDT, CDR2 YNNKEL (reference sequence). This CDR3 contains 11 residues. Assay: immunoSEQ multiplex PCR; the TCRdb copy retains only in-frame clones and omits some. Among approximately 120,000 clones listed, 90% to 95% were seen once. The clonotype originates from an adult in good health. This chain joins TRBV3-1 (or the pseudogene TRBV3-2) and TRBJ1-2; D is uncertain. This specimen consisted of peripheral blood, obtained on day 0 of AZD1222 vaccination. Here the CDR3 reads CASSQIYGYTF. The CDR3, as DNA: TGTGCCAGCAGCCAAATCTATGGCTACACCTTC.